The rows below give T cell receptor beta chains drawn from one sample of a study of T cell responses to AZD1222 COVID-19 vaccine. TCRdb's copy holds only in-frame clones and misses some; the assay was immunoSEQ multiplex PCR. The table shows 110,000 to 150,000 clones, with more than 75% occurring only once. Sequencing used peripheral blood, obtained 28 days after the second AZD1222 dose. These receptors were taken from an adult who received the AZD1222 COVID-19 vaccine. CDR3s include the opening cysteine and the closing phenylalanine or tryptophan. D genes are given only for firm matches. Not every row has a clone size; where given, it reads once, few, many or a size class.

clone_size,j_call,cdr3_length,d_call,v_call,cdr3_aa,cdr3_nt
.,TRBJ2-1,13,.,TRBV12-3/TRBV12-4,CASSLVIRDETVF,TGTGCCAGCAGTTTAGTAATAAGGGATGAAACGGTCTTC
few,TRBJ1-6,22,TRBD1,TRBV7-3,CASSLVYLATGQGAKGDSPLHF,TGTGCCAGCAGCTTGGTGTACTTAGCAACGGGTCAGGGGGCGAAAGGAGATTCACCCCTCCACTTT
.,TRBJ1-5,13,.,TRBV19,CASSLGVDQPQHF,TGTGCCAGTTCCCTCGGGGTGGATCAGCCCCAGCATTTT
.,TRBJ2-1,15,TRBD2,TRBV6-6,CASRVAGGPYNEQFF,TGTGCCAGCAGAGTAGCGGGAGGGCCCTACAATGAGCAGTTCTTC
.,TRBJ1-1,14,TRBD1,TRBV7-3,CASGYTGDHTEAFF,TGTGCCAGCGGTTATACAGGGGACCACACTGAAGCTTTCTTT
.,TRBJ1-4,12,.,TRBV6-4,CASSDRHGKLFF,TGTGCCAGCAGCGATAGGCACGGAAAACTGTTTTTT
.,TRBJ2-7,14,.,TRBV29-1,CSAGTSKPPYEQYF,TGCAGCGCCGGGACTTCGAAACCACCCTACGAGCAGTACTTC
.,TRBJ2-7,14,TRBD2,TRBV6-6,CASTPGGKAYEQYF,TGTGCCAGCACCCCGGGAGGCAAAGCCTACGAGCAGTACTTC
.,TRBJ2-2,14,.,TRBV6-2/TRBV6-3,CASSYTPYTGELFF,TGTGCCAGCAGTTACACCCCATACACCGGGGAGCTGTTTTTT
.,TRBJ1-6,14,.,TRBV2,CASRLTGAYSPLHF,TGTGCCAGCAGGCTCACGGGTGCTTACTCACCCCTCCACTTT
.,TRBJ1-2,15,.,TRBV6-1,CASSDRRAPNYGYTF,TGTGCCAGCAGTGATCGCAGGGCCCCTAACTATGGCTACACCTTC
.,TRBJ1-2,16,TRBD1,TRBV9,CASSGKGQGYGYGYTF,TGTGCCAGCAGCGGGAAGGGACAGGGGTATGGCTATGGCTACACCTTC
.,TRBJ2-1,17,.,TRBV5-4,CASSLAAGWGAYNEQFF,TGTGCCAGCAGCTTGGCGGCTGGCTGGGGTGCCTACAATGAGCAGTTCTTC
few,TRBJ1-2,14,.,TRBV4-2,CASSQLQQGQGYTF,TGTGCCAGCAGCCAACTTCAACAGGGTCAGGGCTACACCTTC
.,TRBJ1-2,12,.,TRBV30,CAWSVTGFGYTF,TGTGCCTGGAGTGTAACAGGGTTCGGCTACACCTTC
.,TRBJ2-1,16,.,TRBV27,CASSLNPLINVDEQFF,TGTGCCAGCAGTTTGAATCCCCTGATCAATGTCGATGAGCAGTTCTTC
.,TRBJ2-3,15,.,TRBV28,CASSPFATRTDTQYF,TGTGCCAGCAGTCCGTTCGCGACGCGCACAGATACGCAGTATTTT
once,TRBJ2-3,14,.,TRBV3-1/TRBV3-2,CASSQDGRPYTQYF,TGTGCCAGCAGCCAAGACGGTCGCCCTTATACGCAGTATTTT
once,TRBJ1-5,16,TRBD1,TRBV4-2,CASSQGSGTVHQPQHF,TGTGCCAGCAGCCAAGGGTCCGGGACAGTCCATCAGCCCCAGCATTTT
.,TRBJ1-4,16,.,TRBV20-1,CSASSGTGIGREKLFF,TGCAGTGCTAGTTCCGGGACGGGGATTGGTAGAGAAAAACTGTTTTTT
.,TRBJ2-3,16,TRBD2,TRBV7-2,CASSLTGAGTTDTQYF,TGTGCCAGCAGCTTAACAGGAGCGGGGACCACAGATACGCAGTATTTT
.,TRBJ1-6,15,.,TRBV27,CASTRTGVGNSPLHF,TGTGCCAGCACCCGAACGGGGGTGGGGAATTCACCCCTCCACTTT
.,TRBJ2-1,11,.,TRBV20-1,CSARGAHEQFF,TGCAGTGCTAGAGGGGCCCATGAGCAGTTCTTC
.,TRBJ2-6,13,.,TRBV6-1,CASSDSGANVLTF,TGTGCCAGCAGTGATTCTGGGGCCAACGTCCTGACTTTC
.,TRBJ1-3,15,.,TRBV27,CASSLLGASGNTIYF,TGTGCCAGCAGTTTATTGGGGGCTTCGGGAAACACCATATATTTT
.,TRBJ1-1,13,.,TRBV12-3/TRBV12-4,CASSIPGRSEAFF,TGTGCCAGCAGTATTCCGGGGCGATCCGAAGCTTTCTTT
.,TRBJ2-7,14,TRBD1,TRBV7-2,CASSLRDRAYEQYF,TGTGCCAGCAGCTTAAGGGACAGGGCCTACGAGCAGTACTTC
.,TRBJ1-2,14,.,TRBV29-1,CSVYQGSAVYGYTF,TGCAGCGTTTACCAGGGCTCGGCGGTATATGGCTACACCTTC
.,TRBJ1-2,13,TRBD1,TRBV30,CAWSRDSYYGYTF,TGTGCCTGGAGTAGGGACAGTTACTATGGCTACACCTTC
.,TRBJ2-2,17,TRBD2,TRBV7-2,CASSLGGLAGRTGELFF,TGTGCCAGCAGCTTAGGCGGGCTAGCGGGGCGGACCGGGGAGCTGTTTTTT
.,TRBJ1-2,15,.,TRBV28,CASSPAAKGGYGYTF,TGTGCCAGCAGTCCCGCGGCCAAGGGGGGGTATGGCTACACCTTC
.,TRBJ1-2,13,.,TRBV27,CASSLGTAYGYTF,TGTGCCAGCAGTTTGGGAACAGCCTATGGCTACACCTTC
.,TRBJ2-2,14,.,TRBV30,CAWSSGHPTGELFF,TGTGCCTGGAGTTCGGGCCATCCCACCGGGGAGCTGTTTTTT
.,TRBJ2-7,14,TRBD1,TRBV2,CASTFQDRVSEQYF,TGTGCCAGCACCTTTCAGGACAGGGTTAGCGAGCAGTACTTC
few,TRBJ2-1,13,TRBD2,TRBV19,CASSGLAGNEQFF,TGTGCCAGTAGTGGACTAGCAGGCAATGAGCAGTTCTTC
.,TRBJ1-5,13,.,TRBV28,CASSLGSNQPQHF,TGTGCCAGCAGTTTAGGAAGCAATCAGCCCCAGCATTTT
.,TRBJ2-1,14,.,TRBV11-3,CASSSGAAYNEQFF,TGTGCCAGCAGCTCCGGAGCAGCCTACAATGAGCAGTTCTTC
.,TRBJ1-2,13,TRBD1,TRBV2,CAIHQGGNYGYTF,TGTGCCATCCACCAGGGGGGGAACTATGGCTACACCTTC
.,TRBJ2-1,16,TRBD2,TRBV28,CASSLTSGSSYNEQFF,TGTGCCAGCAGTTTGACTAGCGGGAGCTCCTACAATGAGCAGTTCTTC
few,TRBJ1-5,14,.,TRBV7-9,CASSSDGANQPQHF,TGTGCCAGCAGTTCGGACGGGGCAAATCAGCCCCAGCATTTT
.,TRBJ2-1,11,.,TRBV11-3,CASSQRGEQFF,TGTGCCAGCAGCCAGCGCGGTGAGCAGTTCTTC
.,TRBJ1-1,16,.,TRBV28,CASSLSHSGPNTEAFF,TGTGCCAGCAGTTTGAGCCATTCCGGACCTAACACTGAAGCTTTCTTT
.,TRBJ2-2,17,TRBD2,TRBV11-3,CASSTSGPFSDTGELFF,TGTGCCAGCAGTACTAGCGGGCCCTTCTCGGACACCGGGGAGCTGTTTTTT
.,TRBJ2-7,16,TRBD1,TRBV3-1/TRBV3-2,CASSQGSGGTGLLQYF,TGTGCCAGCAGCCAGGGTTCAGGCGGGACAGGCTTATTGCAGTACTTC
.,TRBJ2-1,12,.,TRBV7-9,CASSLISNEQFF,TGTGCCAGCAGCTTAATAAGCAATGAGCAGTTCTTC
.,TRBJ2-7,11,.,TRBV6-5,CASYGGYEQYF,TGTGCCAGCTACGGGGGTTACGAGCAGTACTTC
.,TRBJ1-2,13,TRBD1,TRBV6-5,CASRGRDSYGYTF,TGTGCCAGCAGGGGACGGGACAGTTATGGCTACACCTTC
.,TRBJ2-7,15,.,TRBV29-1,CSVVVGLQSSYEQYF,TGCAGCGTTGTGGTCGGATTGCAGTCCTCCTACGAGCAGTACTTC
.,TRBJ2-1,16,TRBD1,TRBV18,CASSPPTGGKLNEQFF,TGTGCCAGCTCACCACCTACAGGGGGTAAACTCAATGAGCAGTTCTTC
.,TRBJ1-3,15,.,TRBV5-1,CASSLEGGAGNTIYF,TGCGCCAGCAGCTTGGAAGGAGGGGCTGGAAACACCATATATTTT